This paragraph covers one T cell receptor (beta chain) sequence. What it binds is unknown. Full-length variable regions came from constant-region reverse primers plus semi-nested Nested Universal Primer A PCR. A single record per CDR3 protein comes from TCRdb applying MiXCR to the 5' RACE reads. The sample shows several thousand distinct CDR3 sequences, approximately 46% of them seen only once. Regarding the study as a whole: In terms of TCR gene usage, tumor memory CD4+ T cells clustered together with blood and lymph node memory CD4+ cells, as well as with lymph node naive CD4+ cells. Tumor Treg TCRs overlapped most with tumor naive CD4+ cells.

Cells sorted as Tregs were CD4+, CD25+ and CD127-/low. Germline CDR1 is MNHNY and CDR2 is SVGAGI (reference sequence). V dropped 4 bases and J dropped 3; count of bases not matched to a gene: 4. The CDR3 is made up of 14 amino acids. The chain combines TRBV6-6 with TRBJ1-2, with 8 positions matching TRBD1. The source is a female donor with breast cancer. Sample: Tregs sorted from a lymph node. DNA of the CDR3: TGTGCCAGCAGTTGGACAGGGTACGACTATGGCTACACCTTC. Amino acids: CASSWTGYDYGYTF.